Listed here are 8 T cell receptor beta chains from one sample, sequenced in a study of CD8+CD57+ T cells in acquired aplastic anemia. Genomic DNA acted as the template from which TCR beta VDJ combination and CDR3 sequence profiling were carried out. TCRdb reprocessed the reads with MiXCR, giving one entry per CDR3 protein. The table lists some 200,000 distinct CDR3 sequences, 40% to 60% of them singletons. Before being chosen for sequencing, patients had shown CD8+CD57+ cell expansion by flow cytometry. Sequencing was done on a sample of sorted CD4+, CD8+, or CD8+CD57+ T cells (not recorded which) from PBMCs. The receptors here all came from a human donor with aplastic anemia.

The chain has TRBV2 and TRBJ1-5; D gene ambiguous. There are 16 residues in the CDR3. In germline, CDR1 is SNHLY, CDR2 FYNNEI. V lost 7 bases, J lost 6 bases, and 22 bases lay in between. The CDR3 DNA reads TGTGCCAGCAAAGTTGGACGGTCCCTTGCGCGTCAGCCCCAGCATTTT. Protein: CASKVGRSLARQPQHF.

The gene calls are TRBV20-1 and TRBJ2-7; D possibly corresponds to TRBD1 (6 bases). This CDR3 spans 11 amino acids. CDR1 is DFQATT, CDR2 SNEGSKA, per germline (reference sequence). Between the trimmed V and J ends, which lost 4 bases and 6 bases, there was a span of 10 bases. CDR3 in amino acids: CSATQGGEQYF. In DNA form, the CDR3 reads TGCAGTGCTACACAGGGTGGCGAGCAGTACTTC.

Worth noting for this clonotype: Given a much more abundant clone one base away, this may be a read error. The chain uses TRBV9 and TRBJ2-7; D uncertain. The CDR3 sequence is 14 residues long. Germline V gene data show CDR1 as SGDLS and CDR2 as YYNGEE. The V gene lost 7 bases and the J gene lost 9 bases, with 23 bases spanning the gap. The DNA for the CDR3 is TGTGCCAGCCCAGAGCCCCGGTCGGTATGCGTGCAGTACTTC. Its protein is CASPEPRSVCVQYF. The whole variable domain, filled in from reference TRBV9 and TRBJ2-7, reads DSGVTQTPKHLITATGQRVTLRCSPRSGDLSVYWYQQSLDQGLQFLIQYYNGEERAKGNILERFSAQQFPDLHSELNLSSLELGDSALYFCASPEPRSVCVQYFGPGTRLTVT.

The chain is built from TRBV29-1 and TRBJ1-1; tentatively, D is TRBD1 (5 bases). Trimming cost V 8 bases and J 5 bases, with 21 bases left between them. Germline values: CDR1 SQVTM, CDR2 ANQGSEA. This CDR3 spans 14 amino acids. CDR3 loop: CSLGAGGMDTEAFF. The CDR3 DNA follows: TGCAGCCTCGGAGCCGGGGGGATGGATACTGAAGCTTTCTTT.

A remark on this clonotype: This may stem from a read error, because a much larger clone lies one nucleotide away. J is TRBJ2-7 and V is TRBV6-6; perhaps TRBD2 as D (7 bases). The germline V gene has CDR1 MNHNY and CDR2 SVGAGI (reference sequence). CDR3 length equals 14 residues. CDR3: CASSYEGGSYGQYF. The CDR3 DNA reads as TGTGCCAGCAGTTACGAGGGGGGGTCCTACGGGCAGTACTTC.

Here the CDR3 reads CASSGTSGPTDTQYF. The CDR3 bases are TGTGCCAGCAGCGGGACTAGCGGACCCACAGATACGCAGTATTTT. The V gene is TRBV12-3 or TRBV12-4, the J gene TRBJ2-3; 11 nucleotides match TRBD2. There are 15 residues in the CDR3. J was trimmed by 2 bases and V by 6 bases; bases with no gene match: 4.

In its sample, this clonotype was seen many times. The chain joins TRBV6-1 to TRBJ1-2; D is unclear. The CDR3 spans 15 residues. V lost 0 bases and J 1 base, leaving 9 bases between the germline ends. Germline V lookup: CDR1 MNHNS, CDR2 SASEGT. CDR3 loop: CASSEAMGSNYGYTF. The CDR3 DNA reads TGTGCCAGCAGTGAAGCGATGGGCAGTAACTATGGCTACACCTTC.

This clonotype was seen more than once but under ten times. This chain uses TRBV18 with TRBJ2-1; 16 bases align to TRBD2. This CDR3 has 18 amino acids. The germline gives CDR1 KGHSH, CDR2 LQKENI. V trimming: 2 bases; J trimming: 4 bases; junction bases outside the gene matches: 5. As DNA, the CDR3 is TGTGCCAGCTCACCAGCGGGACTAGCGGGGGGGCTTTACAATGAGCAGTTCTTC. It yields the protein CASSPAGLAGGLYNEQFF.